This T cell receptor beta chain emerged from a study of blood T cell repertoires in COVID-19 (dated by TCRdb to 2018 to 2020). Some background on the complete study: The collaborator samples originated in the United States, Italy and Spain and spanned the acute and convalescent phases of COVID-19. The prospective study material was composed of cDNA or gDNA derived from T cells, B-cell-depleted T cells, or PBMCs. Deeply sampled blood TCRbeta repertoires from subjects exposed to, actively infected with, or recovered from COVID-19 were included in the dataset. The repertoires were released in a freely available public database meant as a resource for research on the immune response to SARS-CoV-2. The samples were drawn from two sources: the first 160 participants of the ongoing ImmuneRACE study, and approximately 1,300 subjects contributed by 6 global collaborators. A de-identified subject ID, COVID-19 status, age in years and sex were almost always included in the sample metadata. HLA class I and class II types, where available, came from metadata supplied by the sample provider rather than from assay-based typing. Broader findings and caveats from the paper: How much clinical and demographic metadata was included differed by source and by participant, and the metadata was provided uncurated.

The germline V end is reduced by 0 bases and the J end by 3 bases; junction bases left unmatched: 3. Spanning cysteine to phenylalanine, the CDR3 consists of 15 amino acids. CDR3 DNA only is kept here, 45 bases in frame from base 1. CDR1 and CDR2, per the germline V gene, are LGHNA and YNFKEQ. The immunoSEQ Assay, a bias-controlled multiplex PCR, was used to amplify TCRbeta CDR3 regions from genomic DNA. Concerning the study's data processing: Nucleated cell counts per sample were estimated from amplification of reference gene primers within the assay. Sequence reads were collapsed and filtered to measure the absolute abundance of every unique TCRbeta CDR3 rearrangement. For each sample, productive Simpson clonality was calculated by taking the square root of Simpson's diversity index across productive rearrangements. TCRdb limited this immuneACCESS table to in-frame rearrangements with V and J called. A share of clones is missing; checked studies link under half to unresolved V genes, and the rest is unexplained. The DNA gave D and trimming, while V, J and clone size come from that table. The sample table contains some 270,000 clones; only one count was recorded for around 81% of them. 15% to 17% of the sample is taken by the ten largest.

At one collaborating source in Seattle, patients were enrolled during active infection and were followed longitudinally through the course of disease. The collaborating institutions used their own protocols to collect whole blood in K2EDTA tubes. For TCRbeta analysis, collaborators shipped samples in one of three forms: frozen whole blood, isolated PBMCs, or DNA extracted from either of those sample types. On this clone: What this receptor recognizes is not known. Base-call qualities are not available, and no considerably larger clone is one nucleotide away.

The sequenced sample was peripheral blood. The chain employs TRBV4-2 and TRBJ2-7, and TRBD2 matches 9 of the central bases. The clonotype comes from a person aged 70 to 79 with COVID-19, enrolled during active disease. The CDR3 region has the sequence CASSQDAGGYYEQYF. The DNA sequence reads TGTGCCAGCAGCCAAGACGCGGGAGGGTACTACGAGCAGTACTTC.